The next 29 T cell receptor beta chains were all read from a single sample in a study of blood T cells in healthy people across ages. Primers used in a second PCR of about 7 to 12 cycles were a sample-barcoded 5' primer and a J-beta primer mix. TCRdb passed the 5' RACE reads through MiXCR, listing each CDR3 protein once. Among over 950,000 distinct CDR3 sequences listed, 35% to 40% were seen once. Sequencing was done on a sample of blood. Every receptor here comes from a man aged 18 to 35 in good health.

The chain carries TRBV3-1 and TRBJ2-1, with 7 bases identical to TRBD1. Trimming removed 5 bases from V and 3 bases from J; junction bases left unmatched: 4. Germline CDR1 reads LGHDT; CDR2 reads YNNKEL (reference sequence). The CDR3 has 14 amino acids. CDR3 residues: CASSYRGHYNEQFF. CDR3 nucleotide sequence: TGTGCCAGCAGCTACAGGGGACACTACAATGAGCAGTTCTTC.

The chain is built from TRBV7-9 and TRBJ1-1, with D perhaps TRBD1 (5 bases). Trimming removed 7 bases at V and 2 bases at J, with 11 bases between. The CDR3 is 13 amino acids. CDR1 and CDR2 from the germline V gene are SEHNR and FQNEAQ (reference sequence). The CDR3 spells CASTGTVNTEAFF. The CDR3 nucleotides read TGTGCCAGCACTGGGACGGTAAACACTGAAGCTTTCTTT.

CDR3 loop: CASSRGIQENTDTQYF. The CDR3 region has the DNA TGCGCCAGCAGCCGAGGGATACAGGAGAACACAGATACGCAGTATTTT. The V and J genes are TRBV4-1 and TRBJ2-3; D may be TRBD1 or TRBD2 (5 bases each). From germline, CDR1 is MGHRA and CDR2 YSYEKL. V was cut by 4 bases and J by 2 bases, with 16 bases left in between. CDR3 length equals 16 residues.

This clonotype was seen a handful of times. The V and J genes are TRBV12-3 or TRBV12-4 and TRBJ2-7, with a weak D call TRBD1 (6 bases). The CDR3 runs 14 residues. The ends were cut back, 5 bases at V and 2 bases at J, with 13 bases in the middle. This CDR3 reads CASSTWGLTYEQYF. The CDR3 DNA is TGTGCCAGCAGTACCTGGGGGCTGACCTACGAGCAGTACTTC.

CDR3 nucleotides: TGCAGTGCTAGAGCCTCACAGGAACGCACAGATACGCAGTATTTT. This translates into CSARASQERTDTQYF. J is TRBJ2-3 and V is TRBV20-1; TRBD1 might be the D (5 bases). V was clipped by 1 base and J by 1 base, with 12 bases between them. This CDR3 has 15 amino acids. Germline values: CDR1 DFQATT, CDR2 SNEGSKA (reference sequence).

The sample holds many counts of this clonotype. As DNA, the CDR3 is TGCAGCGTTGGCGAGTCCTACGAGCAGTACTTC. As protein: CSVGESYEQYF. The J gene is TRBJ2-7, the V gene TRBV29-1; no clear D gene. Trimming removed 4 bases at V and 1 base at J, with 5 bases between. CDR1 is SQVTM, CDR2 ANQGSEA, per germline. The CDR3 totals 11 residues.

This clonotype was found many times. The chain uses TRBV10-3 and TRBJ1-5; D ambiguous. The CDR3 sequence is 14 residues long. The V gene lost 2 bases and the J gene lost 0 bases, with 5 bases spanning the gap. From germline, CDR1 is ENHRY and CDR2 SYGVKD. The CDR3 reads CAISEGNSNQPQHF. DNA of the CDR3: TGTGCCATCAGTGAGGGGAATAGCAATCAGCCCCAGCATTTT.

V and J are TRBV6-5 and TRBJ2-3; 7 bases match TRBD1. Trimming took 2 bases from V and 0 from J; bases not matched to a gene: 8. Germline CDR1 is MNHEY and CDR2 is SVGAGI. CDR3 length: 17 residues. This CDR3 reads CASSYHRDSYSTDTQYF. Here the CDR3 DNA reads TGTGCCAGCAGTTACCACCGGGACAGCTATAGCACAGATACGCAGTATTTT.

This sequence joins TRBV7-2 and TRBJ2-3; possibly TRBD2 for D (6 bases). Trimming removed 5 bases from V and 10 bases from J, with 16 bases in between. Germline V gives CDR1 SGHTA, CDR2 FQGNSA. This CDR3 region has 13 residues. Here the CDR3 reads CASSLGGTTAQYF. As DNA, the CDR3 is TGTGCCAGCAGCCTGGGGGGTACTACTGCGCAGTATTTT.

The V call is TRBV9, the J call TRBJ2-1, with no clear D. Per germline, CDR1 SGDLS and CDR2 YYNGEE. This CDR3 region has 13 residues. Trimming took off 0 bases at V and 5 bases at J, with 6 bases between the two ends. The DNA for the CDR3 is TGTGCCAGCAGCGTAGAGCAAGACAATGAGCAGTTCTTC. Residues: CASSVEQDNEQFF.

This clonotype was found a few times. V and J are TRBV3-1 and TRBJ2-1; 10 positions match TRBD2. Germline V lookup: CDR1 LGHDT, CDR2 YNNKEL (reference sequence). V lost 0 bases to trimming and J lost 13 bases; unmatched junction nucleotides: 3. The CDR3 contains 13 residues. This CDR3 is CASSQDRTSGQFF. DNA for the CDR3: TGTGCCAGCAGCCAAGATAGGACTAGCGGACAGTTCTTC.

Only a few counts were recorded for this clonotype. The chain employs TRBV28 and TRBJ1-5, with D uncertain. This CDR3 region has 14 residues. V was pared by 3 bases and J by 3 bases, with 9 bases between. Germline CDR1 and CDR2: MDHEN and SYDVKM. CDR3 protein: CASSLEQFNQPQHF. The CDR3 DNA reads TGTGCCAGCAGTTTGGAACAGTTCAATCAGCCCCAGCATTTT. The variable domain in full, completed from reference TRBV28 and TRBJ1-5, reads DVKVTQSSRYLVKRTGEKVFLECVQDMDHENMFWYRQDPGLGLRLIYFSYDVKMKEKGDIPEGYSVSREKKERFSLILESASTNQTSMYLCASSLEQFNQPQHFGDGTRLSIL.

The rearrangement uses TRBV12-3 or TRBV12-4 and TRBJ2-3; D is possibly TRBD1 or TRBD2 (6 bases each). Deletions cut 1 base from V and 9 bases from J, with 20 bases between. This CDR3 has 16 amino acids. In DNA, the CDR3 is TGTGCCAGCAGTTTAGGAGGGGGGCGTACTAGTGGGACGCAGTATTTT. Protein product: CASSLGGGRTSGTQYF.

This CDR3 reads CASRPTKGSTDTQYF. DNA of the CDR3: TGTGCCAGCAGGCCTACCAAGGGTAGCACAGATACGCAGTATTTT. The V call is TRBV6-5, the J call TRBJ2-3; D unclear. The CDR3 is 15 residues long. The V gene's germline CDR1 is MNHEY and CDR2 SVGAGI. V gave up 6 bases and J gave up 0 bases, with 13 bases separating them.

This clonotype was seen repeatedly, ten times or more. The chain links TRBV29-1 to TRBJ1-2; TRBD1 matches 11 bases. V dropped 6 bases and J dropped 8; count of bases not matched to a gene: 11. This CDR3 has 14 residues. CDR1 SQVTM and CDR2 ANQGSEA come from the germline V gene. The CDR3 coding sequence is TGCAGCGTCAGCGGACAGGGGGCGCTTAGGGGCTACACCTTC. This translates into CSVSGQGALRGYTF.

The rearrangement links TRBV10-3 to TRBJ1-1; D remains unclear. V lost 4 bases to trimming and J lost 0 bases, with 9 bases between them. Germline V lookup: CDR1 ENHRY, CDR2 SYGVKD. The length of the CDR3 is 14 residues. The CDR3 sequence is CAISVGEMNTEAFF. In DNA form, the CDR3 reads TGTGCCATCAGTGTCGGGGAAATGAACACTGAAGCTTTCTTT.

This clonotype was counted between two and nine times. The CDR3 protein is CASSFDRGSRYF. For the CDR3, the DNA is TGTGCCAGCAGTTTTGACAGGGGTTCACGGTACTTC. This rearrangement joins TRBV12-3 or TRBV12-4 to TRBJ2-7; TRBD1 agrees at 8 bases. Trimming cost V 3 bases and J 12 bases; bases outside gene matches: 7. CDR3 length: 12 amino acids.

The CDR3, as DNA: TGCAGTGTCGTCCCTGGACTAGGGAGTGAGACCCAGTACTTC. Its protein product is CSVVPGLGSETQYF. The rearrangement links TRBV20-1 to TRBJ2-5, with 7 bases lining up with TRBD2. This CDR3 has 14 residues. CDR1 DFQATT and CDR2 SNEGSKA come from the germline V gene (reference sequence). The trim removed 7 bases at V and 5 bases at J, leaving 13 bases unmatched.

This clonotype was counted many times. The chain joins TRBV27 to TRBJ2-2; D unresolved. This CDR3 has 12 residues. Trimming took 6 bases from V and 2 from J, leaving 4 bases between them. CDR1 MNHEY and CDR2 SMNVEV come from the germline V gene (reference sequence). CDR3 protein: CASSSNTGELFF. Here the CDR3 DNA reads TGTGCCAGCAGCTCAAACACCGGGGAGCTGTTTTTT.

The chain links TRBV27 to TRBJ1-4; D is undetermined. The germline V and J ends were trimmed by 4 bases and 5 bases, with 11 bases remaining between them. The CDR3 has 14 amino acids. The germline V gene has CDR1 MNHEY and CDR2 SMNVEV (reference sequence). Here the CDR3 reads CASSSFQRNEKLFF. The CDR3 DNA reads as TGTGCCAGCAGTTCTTTTCAGAGAAATGAAAAACTGTTTTTT.

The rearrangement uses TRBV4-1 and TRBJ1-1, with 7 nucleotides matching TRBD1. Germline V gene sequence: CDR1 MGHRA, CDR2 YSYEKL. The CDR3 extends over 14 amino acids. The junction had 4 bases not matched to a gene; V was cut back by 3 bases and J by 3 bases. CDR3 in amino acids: CASSHPGTDTEAFF. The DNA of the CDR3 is TGCGCCAGCAGCCATCCCGGGACAGACACTGAAGCTTTCTTT.

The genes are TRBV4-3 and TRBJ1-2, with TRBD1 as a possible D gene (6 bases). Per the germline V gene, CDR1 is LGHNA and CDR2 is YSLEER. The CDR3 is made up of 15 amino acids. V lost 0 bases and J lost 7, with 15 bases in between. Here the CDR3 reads CASSQDLQGSFGYTF. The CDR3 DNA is TGCGCCAGCAGCCAAGATCTGCAGGGGTCTTTTGGCTACACCTTC.

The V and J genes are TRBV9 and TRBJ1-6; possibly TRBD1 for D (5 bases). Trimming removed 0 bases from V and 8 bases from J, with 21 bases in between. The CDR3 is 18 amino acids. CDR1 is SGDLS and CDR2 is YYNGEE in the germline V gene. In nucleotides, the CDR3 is TGTGCCAGCAGCGTAGTTGGTAGGGGCAGGGATTATGATTCACCCCTCCACTTT. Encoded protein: CASSVVGRGRDYDSPLHF.

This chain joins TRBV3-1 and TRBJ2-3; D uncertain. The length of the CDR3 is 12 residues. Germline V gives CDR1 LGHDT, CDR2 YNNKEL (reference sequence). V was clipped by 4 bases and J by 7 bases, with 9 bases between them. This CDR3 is CASSPPSNTQYF. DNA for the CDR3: TGTGCCAGCAGCCCTCCCTCCAATACGCAGTATTTT.

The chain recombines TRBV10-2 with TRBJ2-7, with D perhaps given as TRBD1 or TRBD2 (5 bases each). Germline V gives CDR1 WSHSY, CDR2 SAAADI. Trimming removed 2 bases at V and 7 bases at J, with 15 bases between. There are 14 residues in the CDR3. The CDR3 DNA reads TGCGCCAGCAGTGAGGTTGGGGGTTACAATGAGCAGTACTTC. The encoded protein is CASSEVGGYNEQYF.

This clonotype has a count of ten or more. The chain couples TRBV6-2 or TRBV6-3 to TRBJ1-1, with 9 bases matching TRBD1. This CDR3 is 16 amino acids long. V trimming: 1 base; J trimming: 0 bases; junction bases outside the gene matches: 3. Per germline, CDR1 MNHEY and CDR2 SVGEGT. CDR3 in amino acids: CASSYYRDRVNTEAFF. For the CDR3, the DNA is TGTGCCAGCAGTTACTACCGGGACAGGGTGAACACTGAAGCTTTCTTT.

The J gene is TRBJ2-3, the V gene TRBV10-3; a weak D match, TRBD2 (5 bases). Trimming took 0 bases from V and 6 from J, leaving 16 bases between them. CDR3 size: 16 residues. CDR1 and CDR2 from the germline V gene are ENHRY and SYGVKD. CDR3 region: CAISESEATGSDTQYF. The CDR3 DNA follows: TGTGCCATCAGTGAGTCTGAGGCCACGGGGTCGGATACGCAGTATTTT.

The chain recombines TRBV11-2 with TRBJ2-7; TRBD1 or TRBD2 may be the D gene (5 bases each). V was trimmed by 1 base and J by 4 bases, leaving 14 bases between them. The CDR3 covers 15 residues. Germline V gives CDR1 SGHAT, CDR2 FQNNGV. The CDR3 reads CASSLGLGTAYEQYF. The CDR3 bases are TGTGCCAGCAGCTTAGGATTAGGGACCGCGTACGAGCAGTACTTC.

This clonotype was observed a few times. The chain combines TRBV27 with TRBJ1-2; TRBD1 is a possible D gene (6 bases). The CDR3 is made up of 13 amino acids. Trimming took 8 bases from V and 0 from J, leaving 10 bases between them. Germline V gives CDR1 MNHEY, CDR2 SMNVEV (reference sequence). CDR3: CASRRDTNYGYTF. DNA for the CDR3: TGTGCCAGCCGAAGGGACACTAACTATGGCTACACCTTC.